This TCR beta chain appears in the sequencing data of a study of blood T cell repertoires in COVID-19. This clone was observed a single time. CDR3 length: 13 residues. Germline V gives CDR1 LGHDT, CDR2 YNNKEL (reference sequence). Trimming took off 4 bases at V and 1 base at J, with 7 bases between the two ends. Original methodology: Estimation of nucleated cell counts was performed using reference gene primer amplification. TCRdb's table, derived via immunoSEQ multiplex PCR, lists solely in-frame clones and lacks some. The V and J calls and clone size were taken over from that table, and D and trimming were inferred from the DNA. This table has fewer than 400,000 clones, around 90% appearing once.

Sequenced sample: PBMCs or T cells enriched from blood (not recorded which). The chain is built from TRBV3-1 (or the pseudogene TRBV3-2) and TRBJ2-5, with a possible D match to TRBD2 (5 bases). This receptor was taken from a man younger than 40 who had recovered from COVID-19. The CDR3 DNA follows: TGTGCCAGCAGCCTCGGGGTCCAAGAGACCCAGTACTTC. Translating it yields CASSLGVQETQYF.